Listed here are 11 T cell receptor beta chains from one sample, sequenced in a study of post-analysis software for immune sequencing data. What these receptors recognize is not known. General study points: A handful of TRBV segments were significantly more frequent in patients than in controls. TRBV5-6, TRBV5-1 and TRBV20-1 were among these segments.

Built from TCR beta cDNA, the libraries had unique molecular identifiers in them. Each CDR3 protein is one row after TCRdb ran MiXCR on the PCR reads. The sample lists 600,000 to 750,000 distinct CDR3 sequences; more than 50% were seen once. What was sequenced was blood. These receptors all stem from a girl aged 2 to 9 with multiple sclerosis.

The chain is built from TRBV7-8 and TRBJ2-1, with 7 positions matching TRBD2. The length of the CDR3 is 14 residues. Trimming cost V 3 bases and J 9 bases; bases outside gene matches: 8. The germline CDR1 and CDR2 sequences are SGHVS and FQNEAQ. The CDR3 reads CASSFWGRAGEQFF. CDR3 DNA: TGTGCCAGCAGCTTCTGGGGGAGGGCCGGTGAGCAGTTCTTC. Filled out from reference TRBV7-8 and TRBJ2-1, the complete variable domain reads GAGVSQSPRYKVAKRGQDVALRCDPISGHVSLFWYQQALGQGPEFLTYFQNEAQLDKSGLPSDRFFAERPEGSVSTLKIQRTQQEDSAVYLCASSFWGRAGEQFFGPGTRLTVL.

The chain has TRBV2 and TRBJ1-1; D gene uncertain. V shed 7 bases and J shed 5 bases, with 11 bases lying between them. CDR1 and CDR2 from the germline V gene are SNHLY and FYNNEI. The CDR3 length is 12 residues. In nucleotides, the CDR3 is TGTGCCAGCAAGCGTGGGCTGACTGAAGCTTTCTTT. Its translation: CASKRGLTEAFF.

The CDR3 coding sequence is TGCGCCAGCAGCCAAGATCCTGAGTACAATGAGCAGTTCTTC. Translated: CASSQDPEYNEQFF. The rearrangement joins TRBV4-1 to TRBJ2-1; D uncertain. The germline CDR1 and CDR2 sequences are MGHRA and YSYEKL. The CDR3 sequence is 14 residues long. Trimming cost V 0 bases and J 4 bases, with 7 bases left between them.

The V and J genes are TRBV6-2 or TRBV6-3 and TRBJ2-6, with D unresolved. The CDR3 covers 19 residues. V lost 5 bases, J lost 0 bases, and 20 bases lay in between. CDR1 MNHEY and CDR2 SVGEGT come from the germline V gene. CDR3 protein: CASSPSPSRKVSGANVLTF. The CDR3 DNA follows: TGTGCCAGCAGTCCAAGTCCCTCAAGAAAGGTCTCTGGGGCCAACGTCCTGACTTTC.

The J gene is TRBJ2-1, the V gene TRBV4-1; the match to TRBD2 covers 11 bases. This CDR3 contains 16 residues. V lost 2 bases and J lost 8; bases outside the gene matches: 8. Germline CDR1 is MGHRA and CDR2 is YSYEKL. The CDR3 DNA sequence: TGCGCCAGCAGCCAACTTAGCGGGAGGGGCAACTATGAGCAGTTCTTC. Translated, it gives CASSQLSGRGNYEQFF.

The chain combines TRBV29-1 with TRBJ2-2; no clear D gene. The CDR3 is 13 amino acids. Trimming cost V 8 bases and J 2 bases, with 12 bases left between them. The germline V gene has CDR1 SQVTM and CDR2 ANQGSEA. The CDR3: CSFSEVNTGELFF. The CDR3 nucleotides are TGCAGCTTTTCAGAGGTTAACACCGGGGAGCTGTTTTTT.

A few counts support this clonotype. J is TRBJ2-1 and V is TRBV6-6; TRBD1 aligns across 7 bases. After removal of 7 bases from V and 7 bases from J, the junction contained 13 bases not matched to a gene. The CDR3 covers 15 residues. The germline CDR1 and CDR2 sequences are MNHNY and SVGAGI (reference sequence). The DNA for the CDR3 is TGTGCCAGCACGGTGTTCGGGACAGAGGGAAATGAGCAGTTCTTC. This encodes CASTVFGTEGNEQFF.

This chain links TRBV20-1 with TRBJ2-3; possibly TRBD1 for D (6 bases). V was cut by 3 bases and J by 0 bases, with 10 bases left in between. CDR3 length equals 14 residues. In germline, CDR1 is DFQATT, CDR2 SNEGSKA (reference sequence). The CDR3 region has the DNA TGCAGTGCTAGGAGGGGGTCTAGCACAGATACGCAGTATTTT. As protein: CSARRGSSTDTQYF.

Concerning this clonotype itself: One end of the junction is discordant with germline, which a read error may explain. V usage is TRBV7-7 and J usage is TRBJ2-7; 8 positions match TRBD2. From germline, CDR1 is SSHAT and CDR2 FNYEAQ (reference sequence). There are 16 residues in the CDR3. The CDR3 is CASSFSRSSGSQSQYF. CDR3 DNA: TGTGCTAGCAGCTTTTCCCGTTCGAGCGGGAGTCAGTCCCAGTACTTC.

The V gene is TRBV20-1, the J gene TRBJ1-2; maybe TRBD1 (5 bases). V dropped 3 bases and J dropped 4 bases, with 21 bases sitting between them. Germline CDR1 reads DFQATT; CDR2 reads SNEGSKA (reference sequence). CDR3 length: 16 residues. CDR3 loop: CSARGDPSPLSYGYTF. The DNA of the CDR3 is TGCAGTGCTAGGGGGGATCCGAGCCCCCTTTCCTATGGCTACACCTTC.

This clonotype was recorded once. The rearrangement joins TRBV3-1 to TRBJ1-1; 7 nucleotides align to TRBD1. This CDR3 comprises 14 residues. With 3 bases clipped from V and 7 bases from J, the junction kept 8 bases outside the gene matches. Germline-derived CDR1 and CDR2 are LGHDT and YNNKEL (reference sequence). The CDR3 is CASSHLGQAFEAFF. DNA for the CDR3: TGTGCCAGCAGCCACCTAGGACAGGCCTTTGAAGCTTTCTTT.